This TCR beta chain was captured in a study of T cells in Graves' hyperthyroidism and ophthalmopathy. Background on the study: Peripheral blood sampling occurred at initial diagnosis, before any treatment.

In this sample, this clonotype turned up a few times. The TCR beta CDR3 regions underwent amplification using RNA transcripts as the source. Carried out on the TCR CDR3, a first-round RT-PCR used the HTBI primer set. TCRdb re-called the multiplex PCR reads with MiXCR, one entry per CDR3 protein. The data hold about 320,000 distinct CDR3 sequences, with roughly 15% observed a single time. Germline trimming cut 4 bases from V and 7 bases from J; bases unmatched to any gene: 11. The CDR3 is 15 residues long. Germline V gives CDR1 DFQATT, CDR2 SNEGSKA (reference sequence). The sequencing input was blood. The V gene is TRBV20-1, the J gene TRBJ2-3; TRBD2 matches 10 bases. The sequence was obtained from a man aged 25-45 years with Graves' hyperthyroidism. This CDR3 reads CSANPAGGPSYTQYF. DNA of the CDR3: TGCAGTGCTAACCCAGCGGGAGGGCCATCATATACGCAGTATTTT.